The clone carrying this T cell receptor beta chain has ten or more counts. This CDR3 has 13 amino acids. CDR1 SGHRS and CDR2 YFSETQ come from the germline V gene. Trimming left V 0 bases short and J 13 bases short, with 11 bases between. This sample was taken from a study of CD4 and CD8 cells across lung adenocarcinoma regions. Samples came from patients with localized non-small cell lung adenocarcinoma. A single record per CDR3 protein comes from TCRdb applying MiXCR to the PCR reads. Of some 10,000 distinct CDR3 sequences listed, under 50% were seen once; the top ten hold about 33%. Material for sequencing was CD8+ T cells from the margin of a lung tumor. This chain links TRBV5-1 with TRBJ2-6, with D uncertain. This TCR derives from a male donor with lung adenocarcinoma. The CD4 and CD8 labels of this study may be unreliable. The CDR3 nucleotides are TGCGCCAGCAGCTTGGACCGCGCTCGGGTCCTGACTTTC. Protein: CASSLDRARVLTF. Filled out from reference TRBV5-1 and TRBJ2-6, the complete variable domain reads KAGVTQTPRYLIKTRGQQVTLSCSPISGHRSVSWYQQTPGQGLQFLFEYFSETQRNKGNFPGRFSGRQFSNSRSEMNVSTLELGDSALYLCASSLDRARVLTFGAGSRLTVL.